The 29 T cell receptor beta chains listed next were all sequenced from one sample in a study of cytomegalovirus exposure and HLA in healthy donors. Researchers ran the PCR with 60 Vbeta and 13 Jbeta primers. Profiling relied on immunoSEQ multiplex PCR, and the TCRdb table lists in-frame clones only, not all of them. The profile covers under 150,000 clones, with 65% to 85% appearing a single time and around 1.8% taken by the ten largest. Specimen: PBMCs. Source of these receptors: a woman in her thirties or forties in good health and CMV-seronegative.

This clone was found a few times. The chain has TRBV5-1 and TRBJ2-5; 7 positions match TRBD1. Germline values: CDR1 SGHRS, CDR2 YFSETQ. The CDR3 contains 14 residues. V dropped 4 bases and J dropped 0; count of bases not matched to a gene: 3. CDR3 in amino acids: CASSTGTDQETQYF. The DNA for the CDR3 is TGCGCCAGCAGCACCGGGACAGACCAAGAGACCCAGTACTTC.

This clone was recorded a few times. The chain joins TRBV2 to TRBJ1-2, with D unresolved. Per the germline V gene, CDR1 is SNHLY and CDR2 is FYNNEI. With 6 bases removed from V and 3 bases from J, the gap between germline ends came to 11 bases. The CDR3 is 13 residues long. The CDR3: CASRATEDYGYTF. DNA of the CDR3: TGTGCCAGCAGGGCAACGGAGGACTATGGCTACACCTTC.

The chain is built from TRBV6-5 and TRBJ1-5, with 7 bases fitting TRBD1. V shed 6 bases, J shed 0 bases, and the junction held 5 bases outside the gene matches. This CDR3 comprises 15 residues. Germline V gene lookup returns CDR1 MNHEY and CDR2 SVGAGI. The CDR3 spells CASSQGQYSNQPQHF. In DNA, the CDR3 is TGTGCCAGCAGCCAGGGACAGTATAGCAATCAGCCCCAGCATTTT.

This chain connects TRBV18 to TRBJ2-1; D ambiguous. The CDR3 runs 11 residues. CDR1 and CDR2 (germline): KGHSH, LQKENI. Trimming removed 5 bases at V and 4 bases at J, with 3 bases between. In nucleotides, the CDR3 is TGTGCCAGCTCATCGTACAATGAGCAGTTCTTC. Protein product: CASSSYNEQFF.

The V and J genes are TRBV19 and TRBJ1-4, with no clear D. The CDR3 runs 16 residues. V lost 2 bases and J 1 base, leaving 11 bases between the germline ends. Germline V lookup: CDR1 LNHDA, CDR2 SQIVND (reference sequence). The DNA of the CDR3 is TGTGCCAGTAGTATAACCCCGCGGGTAACTAATGAAAAACTGTTTTTT. It specifies CASSITPRVTNEKLFF.

V gene TRBV18 combines with J gene TRBJ2-7; TRBD2 might be the D (5 bases). CDR1 is KGHSH, CDR2 LQKENI, per germline. The length of the CDR3 is 15 residues. Trimming stripped 6 bases from V and 2 bases from J, with 17 bases between. Here the CDR3 reads CASSVERQLAYEQYF. In DNA, the CDR3 is TGTGCCAGCTCGGTCGAGAGGCAACTAGCCTACGAGCAGTACTTC.

This clone was counted between two and nine times. The chain has TRBV10-2 and TRBJ1-1; D is possibly TRBD1 (5 bases). Germline V lookup: CDR1 WSHSY, CDR2 SAAADI. The ends were cut back, 3 bases at V and 6 bases at J, with 23 bases in the middle. The CDR3 extends over 17 amino acids. The CDR3 here is CASSDGRVLGGTPEAFF. CDR3 coding DNA: TGCGCCAGCAGTGACGGCAGGGTATTAGGAGGGACCCCTGAAGCTTTCTTT.

The chain recombines TRBV4-2 with TRBJ2-7; 8 positions agree with TRBD2. V shed 2 bases, J shed 2 bases, and the junction held 2 bases outside the gene matches. Germline V CDR1 and CDR2: LGHNA, YNFKEQ. The CDR3 is 14 residues long. CDR3 nucleotide sequence: TGTGCCAGCAGCCAACGGGAGGGCGCCTACGAGCAGTACTTC. It yields the protein CASSQREGAYEQYF.

The chain employs TRBV2 and TRBJ2-3; 13 bases line up with TRBD2. J gave up 3 bases and V 6 bases, and 3 bases lay outside the gene matches. From germline, CDR1 is SNHLY and CDR2 FYNNEI. CDR3 length: 15 amino acids. The CDR3 DNA reads as TGTGCCAGCAGACAACTAGCGGGGGGGACAGATACGCAGTATTTT. Residues: CASRQLAGGTDTQYF.

The rearrangement uses TRBV27 and TRBJ2-1; TRBD2 agrees at 11 bases. Germline V gives CDR1 MNHEY, CDR2 SMNVEV (reference sequence). J lost 7 bases, V lost 0 bases, and 2 bases had no gene match. This CDR3 comprises 15 residues. The CDR3 loop is CASSLSPSGGNEQFF. CDR3 bases: TGTGCCAGCAGTTTATCGCCTAGCGGGGGGAATGAGCAGTTCTTC.

The V gene is TRBV5-4, the J gene TRBJ2-5; D remains ambiguous. The CDR3 length is 14 residues. The germline gives CDR1 SGHNT, CDR2 YYREEE (reference sequence). V dropped 0 bases and J dropped 4 bases, with 10 bases sitting between them. As DNA, the CDR3 is TGTGCCAGCAGCTTGGGTCCGGGTTCAGAGACCCAGTACTTC. This encodes CASSLGPGSETQYF.

The chain joins TRBV28 to TRBJ1-5; no clear D gene. V gave up 2 bases and J gave up 4 bases, with 6 bases separating them. This CDR3 has 13 residues. Germline V gene lookup returns CDR1 MDHEN and CDR2 SYDVKM. CDR3 amino acids: CASSLGRNQPQHF. The CDR3 region has the DNA TGTGCCAGCAGTTTAGGCCGAAATCAGCCCCAGCATTTT.

The gene calls are TRBV6-1 and TRBJ1-2, with TRBD1 matching 8 bases. There are 14 residues in the CDR3. Germline lookup yields CDR1 MNHNS and CDR2 SASEGT. With 6 bases clipped from V and 8 bases from J, the junction kept 11 bases outside the gene matches. In nucleotides, the CDR3 is TGTGCCAGCAGACTACCTCAGGGGGCTGGCGGCTACACCTTC. This codes for CASRLPQGAGGYTF.

This chain links TRBV11-2 with TRBJ2-5; tentatively, D is TRBD2 (7 bases). This CDR3 is 15 amino acids long. V was trimmed by 5 bases and J by 4 bases, leaving 17 bases between them. CDR1 is SGHAT, CDR2 FQNNGV, per germline. This chain's CDR3 is CASSPRRGGIETQYF. In DNA form, the CDR3 reads TGTGCCAGCAGCCCTAGGAGGGGGGGCATAGAGACCCAGTACTTC. The full variable domain, completed using reference TRBV11-2 and TRBJ2-5, is EAGVAQSPRYKIIEKRQSVAFWCNPISGHATLYWYQQILGQGPKLLIQFQNNGVVDDSQLPKDRFSAERLKGVDSTLKIQPAKLEDSAVYLCASSPRRGGIETQYFGPGTRLLVL.

The chain combines TRBV7-9 with TRBJ2-5, with no clear D. Trimming stripped 5 bases from V and 1 base from J, with 11 bases between. CDR3 length: 14 amino acids. Looked up from germline, CDR1 is SEHNR and CDR2 is FQNEAQ (reference sequence). CDR3 sequence reads: CASSRPGFQETQYF. As DNA, the CDR3 is TGTGCCAGCAGCCGCCCCGGGTTCCAAGAGACCCAGTACTTC. Full variable domain (rest looked up from reference TRBV7-9 and TRBJ2-5): DTGVSQNPRHKITKRGQNVTFRCDPISEHNRLYWYRQTLGQGPEFLTYFQNEAQLEKSRLLSDRFSAERPKGSFSTLEIQRTEQGDSAMYLCASSRPGFQETQYFGPGTRLLVL.

This chain uses TRBV4-1 with TRBJ2-5; the match to TRBD2 covers 7 bases. Germline CDR1 and CDR2: MGHRA and YSYEKL. V shed 1 base, J shed 5 bases, and the junction held 7 bases outside the gene matches. This CDR3 spans 15 amino acids. Written as DNA, the CDR3 is TGCGCCAGCAGCCAAGGAAGCGGGGTTGGGGAGACCCAGTACTTC. It encodes CASSQGSGVGETQYF.

V and J are TRBV11-3 and TRBJ2-7; TRBD2 matches at 7 bases. Germline V CDR1 and CDR2: SGHNT, YENEEA. CDR3 length: 17 residues. Unmatched junction bases numbered 17, after V lost 7 bases and J lost 2 bases. The CDR3 DNA reads TGTGCCAGCAATCCTCTAGGCCGGGCGGGGGTCGCCTACGAGCAGTACTTC. It yields the protein CASNPLGRAGVAYEQYF.

The CDR3 region has the DNA TGTGCCAGCAGCCTAGCGGAGGATCGCACAGATACGCAGTATTTT. Amino acid sequence: CASSLAEDRTDTQYF. V and J are TRBV7-3 and TRBJ2-3; 7 bases line up with TRBD2. V was clipped by 5 bases and J by 1 base; unmatched bases: 6. The CDR3 runs 15 residues. In germline, CDR1 is SGHTA, CDR2 FQGTGA.

The chain links TRBV21-1 to TRBJ2-7; the table's D call, TRBD1, has no DNA check behind it. TRBV21-1 is listed as a pseudogene. The CDR3 is 12 residues long. As DNA, the CDR3 is TGTGCCAGCAGCAAAGCACCCAGGTGCCTGTACTTC. Translation gives CASSKAPRCLYF.

This clone was seen more than once but under ten times. V usage is TRBV11-2 and J usage is TRBJ1-2, with 8 bases fitting TRBD1. The V gene end was trimmed by 7 bases and the J gene end by 2 bases; junction bases not matched to a gene: 12. CDR1 is SGHAT, CDR2 FQNNGV, per germline. This CDR3 comprises 16 residues. DNA of the CDR3: TGTGCCAGCACCCCAGCGGGACAGGCCCAGAACTATGGCTACACCTTC. This codes for CASTPAGQAQNYGYTF.

The sample holds a few counts of this clone. One junction end does not reproduce the germline sequence, and a read error may be involved. This chain uses TRBV28 with TRBJ2-4; the D gene is possibly TRBD1 (8 bases). This CDR3 is built from 14 residues. The germline V gene encodes CDR1 MDHEN and CDR2 SYDVKM. CDR3 DNA sequence: TGTGCCAGCAGTTCACAGGGGGGGTTGAACAGTCAGTACTTC. Translation gives CASSSQGGLNSQYF.

J is TRBJ2-6 and V is TRBV14; a weak D match, TRBD1 (6 bases). V was shortened by 6 bases and J by 2 bases, with 23 bases between the two germline ends. The CDR3 is 19 amino acids. Germline V gene lookup returns CDR1 SGHDN and CDR2 FVKESK. CDR3 coding DNA: TGTGCCAGCAGTCACTGGGCAGGGGACCCTTCAACTGGGGCCAACGTCCTGACTTTC. It translates to CASSHWAGDPSTGANVLTF.

The chain carries TRBV30 and TRBJ2-3; possible D gene TRBD2, 6 bases. V dropped 3 bases and J dropped 5 bases, with 18 bases sitting between them. The CDR3 spans 15 residues. Germline V lookup: CDR1 GTSNPN, CDR2 SVGIG (reference sequence). Here the CDR3 DNA reads TGTGCCTGGAGCACCGGTCAACCCGGGGGAGATACGCAGTATTTT. Translating it yields CAWSTGQPGGDTQYF. Filled out from reference TRBV30 and TRBJ2-3, the complete variable domain reads SQTIHQWPATLVQPVGSPLSLECTVEGTSNPNLYWYRQAAGRGLQLLFYSVGIGQISSEVPQNLSASRPQDRQFILSSKKLLLSDSGFYLCAWSTGQPGGDTQYFGPGTRLTVL.

In the case of this clone: Relative to the germline gene, one junction end is altered; a read error may explain this. In DNA, the CDR3 is TGTGCCAGCAGCTTAGCGGCTTCGGGCTCTGGGGCCAACGGCCTGACTTTC. This gives the protein CASSLAASGSGANGLTF. This chain uses TRBV7-6 with TRBJ2-6, with D perhaps matching TRBD1 (5 bases). Per the germline V gene, CDR1 is SGHVS and CDR2 is FNYEAQ. This CDR3 has 17 residues.

The chain combines TRBV28 with TRBJ2-5; 14 bases match TRBD2. Looked up from germline, CDR1 is MDHEN and CDR2 is SYDVKM. CDR3 length: 16 residues. The J segment lost 1 base and the V segment lost 2 bases, leaving 0 bases of the junction unmatched. Here the CDR3 reads CASSLGTSGSQETQYF. CDR3 DNA: TGTGCCAGCAGTTTAGGGACTAGCGGGAGCCAAGAGACCCAGTACTTC.

The gene calls are TRBV19 and TRBJ2-7; TRBD2 matches at 16 bases. Trimming took 5 bases from V and 6 from J; bases not matched to a gene: 13. This CDR3 is 18 amino acids long. Germline V gene data show CDR1 as LNHDA and CDR2 as SQIVND (reference sequence). CDR3 bases: TGTGCCAGTAGTCTACCTACCGCCGGGACTAGCGGGAGGGGCGAGCAGTACTTC. Protein: CASSLPTAGTSGRGEQYF.

The chain is built from TRBV7-9 and TRBJ2-1, with 8 bases matching TRBD1. The CDR3 has 13 residues. In germline, CDR1 is SEHNR, CDR2 FQNEAQ (reference sequence). Losses at the gene ends were 5 bases for V and 3 bases for J; bases not matched to a gene: 0. As DNA, the CDR3 is TGTGCCAGCAGCACAGGGGGCTACAATGAGCAGTTCTTC. Its translation is CASSTGGYNEQFF. The full variable domain, in which reference TRBV7-9 and TRBJ2-1 provide the parts outside the CDR3, is DTGVSQNPRHKITKRGQNVTFRCDPISEHNRLYWYRQTLGQGPEFLTYFQNEAQLEKSRLLSDRFSAERPKGSFSTLEIQRTEQGDSAMYLCASSTGGYNEQFFGPGTRLTVL.

This chain uses TRBV7-6 with TRBJ2-1; 12 bases line up with TRBD2. This CDR3 has 15 residues. V shed 5 bases and J 7 bases; nucleotides not matched to a gene: 6. Germline-derived CDR1 and CDR2 are SGHVS and FNYEAQ. Written as DNA, the CDR3 is TGTGCCAGCAGCCCAGCTAGCGGGGGGGGAAATGAGCAGTTCTTC. Amino acids: CASSPASGGGNEQFF.

The sample holds one count of this clone. This chain uses TRBV5-6 with TRBJ2-7; 12 bases match TRBD2. This CDR3 region has 17 residues. J lost 3 bases, V lost 3 bases, and 10 bases had no gene match. Germline V gene sequence: CDR1 SGHDT, CDR2 YYEEEE. The CDR3 protein is CASSSLAGGLHNYEQYF. Written as DNA, the CDR3 is TGTGCCAGCAGCTCTCTAGCGGGAGGGCTTCATAACTACGAGCAGTACTTC.